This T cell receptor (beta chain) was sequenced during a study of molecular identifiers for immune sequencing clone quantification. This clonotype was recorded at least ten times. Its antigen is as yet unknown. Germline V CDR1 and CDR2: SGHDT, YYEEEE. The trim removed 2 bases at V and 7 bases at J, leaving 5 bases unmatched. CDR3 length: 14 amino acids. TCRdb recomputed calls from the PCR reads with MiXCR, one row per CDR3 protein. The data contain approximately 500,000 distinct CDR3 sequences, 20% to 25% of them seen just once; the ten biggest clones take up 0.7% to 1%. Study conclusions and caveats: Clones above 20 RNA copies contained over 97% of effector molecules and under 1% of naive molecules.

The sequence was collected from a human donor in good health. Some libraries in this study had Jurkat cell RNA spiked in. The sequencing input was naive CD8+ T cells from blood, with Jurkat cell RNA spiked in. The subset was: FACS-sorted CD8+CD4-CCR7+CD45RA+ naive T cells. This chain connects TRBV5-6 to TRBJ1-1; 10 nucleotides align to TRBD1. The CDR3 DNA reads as TGTGCCAGCAGCTTCGGGACAGGGGTTCTTGAAGCTTTCTTT. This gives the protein CASSFGTGVLEAFF.